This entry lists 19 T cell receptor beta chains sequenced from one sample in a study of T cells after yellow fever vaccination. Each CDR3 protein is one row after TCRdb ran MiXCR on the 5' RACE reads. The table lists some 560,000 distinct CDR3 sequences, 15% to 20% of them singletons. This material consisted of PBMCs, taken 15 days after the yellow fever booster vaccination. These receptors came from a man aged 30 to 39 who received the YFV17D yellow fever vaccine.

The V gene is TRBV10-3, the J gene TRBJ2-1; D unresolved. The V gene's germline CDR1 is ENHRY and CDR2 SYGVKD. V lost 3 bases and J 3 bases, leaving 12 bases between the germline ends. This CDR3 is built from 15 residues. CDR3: CAISEDGGVYNEQFF. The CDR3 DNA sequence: TGTGCCATCAGTGAAGATGGCGGAGTCTACAATGAGCAGTTCTTC.

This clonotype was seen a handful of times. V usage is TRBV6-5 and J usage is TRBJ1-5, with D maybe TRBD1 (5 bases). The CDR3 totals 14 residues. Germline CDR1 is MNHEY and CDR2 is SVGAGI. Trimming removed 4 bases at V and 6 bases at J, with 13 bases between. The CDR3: CASSFAGGTQPQHF. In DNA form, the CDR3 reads TGTGCCAGCAGTTTTGCCGGGGGGACTCAGCCCCAGCATTTT.

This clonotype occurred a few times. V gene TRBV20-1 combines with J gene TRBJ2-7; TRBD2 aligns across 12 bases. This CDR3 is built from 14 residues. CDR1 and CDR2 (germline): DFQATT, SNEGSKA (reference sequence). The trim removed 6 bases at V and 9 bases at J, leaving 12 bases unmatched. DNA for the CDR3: TGCAGTGCCCCAACGGAGACTAGCGGGAGTTCGCAGTACTTC. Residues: CSAPTETSGSSQYF.

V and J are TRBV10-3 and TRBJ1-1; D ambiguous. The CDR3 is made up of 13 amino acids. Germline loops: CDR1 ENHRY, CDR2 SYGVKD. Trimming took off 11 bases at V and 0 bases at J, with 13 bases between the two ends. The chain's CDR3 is CAASRGLNTEAFF. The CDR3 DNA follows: TGTGCCGCCTCCCGGGGATTGAACACTGAAGCTTTCTTT.

The CDR3, as DNA: TGTGCCAGCAGTCCCCTAGCGGGAGGGTGGAATGAGCAGTTCTTC. Protein product: CASSPLAGGWNEQFF. The chain has TRBV27 and TRBJ2-1, with 12 bases aligning to TRBD2. This CDR3 has 15 amino acids. V dropped 5 bases and J dropped 7; count of bases not matched to a gene: 6. Germline lookup yields CDR1 MNHEY and CDR2 SMNVEV (reference sequence).

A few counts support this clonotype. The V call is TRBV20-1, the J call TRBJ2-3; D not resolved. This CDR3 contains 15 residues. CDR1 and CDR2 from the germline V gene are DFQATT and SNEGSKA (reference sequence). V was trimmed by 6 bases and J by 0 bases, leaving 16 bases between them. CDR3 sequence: CSAIGLSRSTDTQYF. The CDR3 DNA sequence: TGCAGTGCCATAGGTCTATCCCGCAGCACAGATACGCAGTATTTT.

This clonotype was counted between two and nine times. CDR3 protein: CASSRRDYLEQYF. CDR3 bases: TGTGCCAGCAGCCGCCGGGACTACCTCGAGCAGTACTTC. V gene TRBV7-9 combines with J gene TRBJ2-7, with 7 bases aligning to TRBD2. This CDR3 is built from 13 residues. J lost 6 bases, V lost 5 bases, and 7 bases had no gene match. CDR1 is SEHNR and CDR2 is FQNEAQ in the germline V gene (reference sequence). Full variable domain (missing parts from reference TRBV7-9 and TRBJ2-7): DTGVSQNPRHKITKRGQNVTFRCDPISEHNRLYWYRQTLGQGPEFLTYFQNEAQLEKSRLLSDRFSAERPKGSFSTLEIQRTEQGDSAMYLCASSRRDYLEQYFGPGTRLTVT.

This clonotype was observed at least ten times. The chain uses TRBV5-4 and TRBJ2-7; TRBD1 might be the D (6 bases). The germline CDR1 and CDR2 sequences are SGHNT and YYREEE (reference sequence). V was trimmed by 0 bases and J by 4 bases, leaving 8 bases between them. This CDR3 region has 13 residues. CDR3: CASSLDREYEQYF. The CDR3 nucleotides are TGTGCCAGCAGCTTGGACAGGGAGTACGAGCAGTACTTC.

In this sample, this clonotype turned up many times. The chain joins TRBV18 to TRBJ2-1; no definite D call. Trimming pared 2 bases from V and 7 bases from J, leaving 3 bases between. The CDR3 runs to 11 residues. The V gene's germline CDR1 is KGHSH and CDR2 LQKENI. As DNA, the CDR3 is TGTGCCAGCTCACCAGAGAATGAGCAGTTCTTC. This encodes CASSPENEQFF.

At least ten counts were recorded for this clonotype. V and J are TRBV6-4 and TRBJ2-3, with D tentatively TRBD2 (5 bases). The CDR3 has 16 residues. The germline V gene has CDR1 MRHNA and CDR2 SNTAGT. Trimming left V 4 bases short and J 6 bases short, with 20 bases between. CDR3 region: CASSVSLEGGVDTQYF. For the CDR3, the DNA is TGTGCCAGCAGTGTTAGCCTGGAAGGAGGTGTGGATACGCAGTATTTT.

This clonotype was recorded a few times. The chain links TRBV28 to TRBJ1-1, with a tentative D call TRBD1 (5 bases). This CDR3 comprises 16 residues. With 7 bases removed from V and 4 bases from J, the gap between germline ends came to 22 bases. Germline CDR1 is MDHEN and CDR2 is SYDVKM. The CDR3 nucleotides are TGTGCCAGCACTCATAGGGGTCACTACGGCAGCACTGAAGCTTTCTTT. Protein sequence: CASTHRGHYGSTEAFF. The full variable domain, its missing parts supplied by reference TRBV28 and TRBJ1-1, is DVKVTQSSRYLVKRTGEKVFLECVQDMDHENMFWYRQDPGLGLRLIYFSYDVKMKEKGDIPEGYSVSREKKERFSLILESASTNQTSMYLCASTHRGHYGSTEAFFGQGTRLTVV.

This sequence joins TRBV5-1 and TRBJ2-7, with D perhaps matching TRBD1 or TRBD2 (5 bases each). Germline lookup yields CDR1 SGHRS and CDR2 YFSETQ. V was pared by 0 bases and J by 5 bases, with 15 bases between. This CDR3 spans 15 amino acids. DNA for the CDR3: TGCGCCAGCAGCTTGGTTCGGGTCGGGGACCACGAGCAGTACTTC. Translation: CASSLVRVGDHEQYF. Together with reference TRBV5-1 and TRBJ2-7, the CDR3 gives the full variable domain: KAGVTQTPRYLIKTRGQQVTLSCSPISGHRSVSWYQQTPGQGLQFLFEYFSETQRNKGNFPGRFSGRQFSNSRSEMNVSTLELGDSALYLCASSLVRVGDHEQYFGPGTRLTVT.

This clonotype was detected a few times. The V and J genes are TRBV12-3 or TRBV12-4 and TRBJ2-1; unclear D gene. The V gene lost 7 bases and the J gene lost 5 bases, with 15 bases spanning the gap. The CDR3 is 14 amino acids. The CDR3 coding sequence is TGTGCCAGCATGCCCGGCCCTAGACACAATGAGCAGTTCTTC. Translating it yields CASMPGPRHNEQFF.

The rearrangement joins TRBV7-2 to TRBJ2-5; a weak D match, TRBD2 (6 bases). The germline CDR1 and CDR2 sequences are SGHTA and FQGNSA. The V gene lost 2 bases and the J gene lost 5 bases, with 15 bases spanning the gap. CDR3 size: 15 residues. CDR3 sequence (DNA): TGTGCCAGCAGCTTACTAGGCCGGAGGGAGGAGACCCAGTACTTC. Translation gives CASSLLGRREETQYF. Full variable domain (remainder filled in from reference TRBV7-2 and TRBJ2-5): GAGVSQSPSNKVTEKGKDVELRCDPISGHTALYWYRQSLGQGLEFLIYFQGNSAPDKSGLPSDRFSAERTGGSVSTLTIQRTQQEDSAVYLCASSLLGRREETQYFGPGTRLLVL.

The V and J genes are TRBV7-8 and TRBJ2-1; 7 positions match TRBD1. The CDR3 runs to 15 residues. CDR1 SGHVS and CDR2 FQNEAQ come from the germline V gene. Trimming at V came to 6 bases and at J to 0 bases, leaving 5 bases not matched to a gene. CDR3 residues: CASRAGGSSYNEQFF. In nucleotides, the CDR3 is TGTGCCAGCAGGGCAGGGGGTAGCTCCTACAATGAGCAGTTCTTC.

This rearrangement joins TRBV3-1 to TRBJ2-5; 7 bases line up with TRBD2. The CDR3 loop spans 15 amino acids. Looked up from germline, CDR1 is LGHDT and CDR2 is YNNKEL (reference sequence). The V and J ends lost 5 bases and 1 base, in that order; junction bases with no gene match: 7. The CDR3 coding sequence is TGTGCCAGCAGCTTCCCTAGGGAGGGCCAAGAGACCCAGTACTTC. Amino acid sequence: CASSFPREGQETQYF.

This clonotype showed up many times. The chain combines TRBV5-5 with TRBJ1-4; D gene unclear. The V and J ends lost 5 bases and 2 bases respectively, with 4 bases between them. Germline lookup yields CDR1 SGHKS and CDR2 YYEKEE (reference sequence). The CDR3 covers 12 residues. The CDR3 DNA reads TGTGCCAGCAGGGGCACTAATGAAAAACTGTTTTTT. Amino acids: CASRGTNEKLFF. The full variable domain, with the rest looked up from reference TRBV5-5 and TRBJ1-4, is DAGVTQSPTHLIKTRGQQVTLRCSPISGHKSVSWYQQVLGQGPQFIFQYYEKEERGRGNFPDRFSARQFPNYSSELNVNALLLGDSALYLCASRGTNEKLFFGSGTQLSVL.

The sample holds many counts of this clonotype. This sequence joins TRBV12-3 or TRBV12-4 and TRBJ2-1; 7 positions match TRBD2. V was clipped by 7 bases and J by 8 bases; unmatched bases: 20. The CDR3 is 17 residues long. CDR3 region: CASIPHWAGVSGDEQFF. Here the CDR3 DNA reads TGTGCCAGCATACCTCATTGGGCGGGAGTGTCTGGCGATGAGCAGTTCTTC.

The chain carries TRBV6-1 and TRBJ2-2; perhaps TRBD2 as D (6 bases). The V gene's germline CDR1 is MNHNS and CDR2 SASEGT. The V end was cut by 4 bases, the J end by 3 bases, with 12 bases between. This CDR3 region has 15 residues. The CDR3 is CASSAIGGDTGELFF. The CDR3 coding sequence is TGTGCCAGCAGTGCGATAGGAGGGGACACCGGGGAGCTGTTTTTT.